The 14 T cell receptor beta chains presented below share a single source sample, sequenced in a study of blood T cells in healthy people across ages. Through a sample-barcoded 5' primer and a J-beta primer mix, a second PCR was run for roughly 7 to 11 cycles. TCRdb reanalysed the 5' RACE reads using MiXCR and keeps one entry per CDR3 protein. The table lists under 1,000,000 distinct CDR3 sequences, 35% to 40% of them singletons, with about an eighth in the top ten. Source material: blood. These TCRs come from a man aged 18 to 30 in good health.

This clonotype came up once. The V gene is TRBV20-1, the J gene TRBJ1-5; D is possibly TRBD1 (5 bases). CDR1 and CDR2 from the germline V gene are DFQATT and SNEGSKA (reference sequence). The CDR3 extends over 14 amino acids. V dropped 2 bases and J dropped 9 bases, with 17 bases sitting between them. CDR3 nucleotides: TGCAGTGCTAGACCTGAGGGGCCGAACGGGCCCCAGCATTTT. It translates to CSARPEGPNGPQHF.

In this sample, this clonotype turned up a few times. The chain uses TRBV12-3 or TRBV12-4 and TRBJ1-5, with D unclear. V lost 7 bases and J lost 6, with 10 bases in between. The CDR3 sequence is 12 residues long. In DNA, the CDR3 is TGTGCCAGCACTGCGGGGAGTCAGCCCCAGCATTTT. This encodes CASTAGSQPQHF.

This clonotype was seen only a few times. The rearrangement joins TRBV5-6 to TRBJ2-7; weak D call: TRBD1 (5 bases). The CDR3 extends over 15 amino acids. Trimming removed 4 bases at V and 2 bases at J, with 16 bases between. Germline V gene data show CDR1 as SGHDT and CDR2 as YYEEEE. The CDR3, as DNA: TGTGCCAGCAGCGGGAACAGGCGAGGAGCCTACGAGCAGTACTTC. This sequence encodes CASSGNRRGAYEQYF.

The rearrangement uses TRBV2 and TRBJ1-2, with a weak D call TRBD1 (6 bases). This CDR3 spans 13 amino acids. Germline lookup yields CDR1 SNHLY and CDR2 FYNNEI. V dropped 8 bases and J dropped 2 bases, with 12 bases sitting between them. CDR3 sequence: CASYDRRNYGYTF. In DNA form, the CDR3 reads TGTGCCAGCTACGACAGGCGAAACTATGGCTACACCTTC. Together with reference TRBV2 and TRBJ1-2, the CDR3 gives the full variable domain: EPEVTQTPSHQVTQMGQEVILRCVPISNHLYFYWYRQILGQKVEFLVSFYNNEISEKSEIFDDQFSVERPDGSNFTLKIRSTKLEDSAMYFCASYDRRNYGYTFGSGTRLTVV.

This clonotype was counted a single time. A read error may be the cause here, since a much bigger clone is one base away. J is TRBJ2-3 and V is TRBV7-2, with D hard to call. The CDR3 runs to 11 residues. CDR1 and CDR2 (germline): SGHTA, FQGNSA. CDR3 in DNA: TGTGTCAGCAGCTCCAGAGATACGCAGTATTTT. Encoded protein: CVSSSRDTQYF.

The chain uses TRBV6-5 and TRBJ2-1; D call uncertain. The length of the CDR3 is 11 residues. The V gene's germline CDR1 is MNHEY and CDR2 SVGAGI. With 7 bases removed from V and 9 bases from J, the gap between germline ends came to 10 bases. The CDR3 spells CASKTGPEQFF. The CDR3 DNA reads TGTGCCAGCAAAACCGGGCCTGAGCAGTTCTTC.

This chain connects TRBV7-2 to TRBJ1-1, with a possible D match to TRBD1 (5 bases). In germline, CDR1 is SGHTA, CDR2 FQGNSA. Trimming left V 8 bases short and J 4 bases short, with 17 bases between. This CDR3 contains 14 residues. DNA of the CDR3: TGTGCCAGCTTAAAGGCGGGGGTGCGCACTGAAGCTTTCTTT. Translated, it gives CASLKAGVRTEAFF. The full variable domain, its missing parts supplied by reference TRBV7-2 and TRBJ1-1, is GAGVSQSPSNKVTEKGKDVELRCDPISGHTALYWYRQSLGQGLEFLIYFQGNSAPDKSGLPSDRFSAERTGGSVSTLTIQRTQQEDSAVYLCASLKAGVRTEAFFGQGTRLTVV.

The gene calls are TRBV7-2 and TRBJ2-1, with 9 bases aligning to TRBD2. The trim removed 1 base at V and 10 bases at J, leaving 11 bases unmatched. CDR1 SGHTA and CDR2 FQGNSA come from the germline V gene. This CDR3 comprises 16 residues. CDR3 loop: CASSLESASGVREQFF. The CDR3 nucleotides read TGTGCCAGCAGCTTAGAATCGGCTAGCGGGGTGCGGGAGCAGTTCTTC.

Details on this clonotype: Sequence at one end of the junction differs from germline and may be a read error. The CDR3 DNA sequence: TGTGTCAGCAGCCCTTCGGGACAGGGAGGCGAAAAACTGTTTTTT. Encoded protein: CVSSPSGQGGEKLFF. V and J are TRBV7-2 and TRBJ1-4; 9 bases align to TRBD1. There are 15 residues in the CDR3. Germline CDR1 reads SGHTA; CDR2 reads FQGNSA.

Written as DNA, the CDR3 is TGTGCCAGCAGCCACGCCGGACTAGCGACCTACAATGAGCAGTTCTTC. Protein product: CASSHAGLATYNEQFF. V gene TRBV4-2 combines with J gene TRBJ2-1, with 9 nucleotides matching TRBD2. Germline trimming cut 3 bases from V and 2 bases from J; bases unmatched to any gene: 5. Germline loops: CDR1 LGHNA, CDR2 YNFKEQ. This CDR3 comprises 16 residues.

This clonotype came up a few times. The chain recombines TRBV7-2 with TRBJ2-5, with TRBD2 matching 8 bases. J lost 2 bases, V lost 2 bases, and 7 bases had no gene match. The CDR3 loop spans 16 amino acids. Germline values: CDR1 SGHTA, CDR2 FQGNSA. The CDR3 nucleotides read TGTGCCAGCAGCTTAAGGGGACTAGGGGATCAAGAGACCCAGTACTTC. Amino acids: CASSLRGLGDQETQYF.

Concerning this clonotype: A much larger clone differs by one base, so this may be a read error. The V call is TRBV2, the J call TRBJ2-5; D remains ambiguous. The J call may be incorrect, as the DNA end agrees better with TRBJ2-7. Per the germline V gene, CDR1 is SNHLY and CDR2 is FYNNEI. This CDR3 comprises 11 residues. CDR3 DNA sequence: TGTGCCAGCGTAACACGGTGCGAGCAGTACTTC. As protein: CASVTRCEQYF.

This clonotype appeared many times. V is TRBV4-3 and J is TRBJ2-4; weak D call: TRBD1 (6 bases). Per the germline V gene, CDR1 is LGHNA and CDR2 is YSLEER. Trimming took 0 bases from V and 2 from J, leaving 14 bases between them. This CDR3 spans 17 amino acids. The CDR3 region has the DNA TGCGCCAGCAGCCAAGAGGAGAGGGGGAGAACCAAAAACATTCAGTACTTC. It codes for CASSQEERGRTKNIQYF.

The chain carries TRBV11-2 and TRBJ1-6; a possible D gene is TRBD1 (5 bases). Trimming cost V 0 bases and J 10 bases, with 10 bases left between them. The CDR3 loop spans 14 amino acids. Germline-derived CDR1 and CDR2 are SGHAT and FQNNGV. The CDR3 coding sequence is TGTGCCAGCAGCTTAGACAGGGTACGGTCACCCCTCCACTTT. This encodes CASSLDRVRSPLHF.